The clone carrying this T cell receptor beta chain was seen only once. These data are taken from a study of cytomegalovirus exposure and HLA in healthy donors. Assay used: immunoSEQ multiplex PCR; TCRdb lists only in-frame clones, some missing. The sample records tens of thousands of clones, more than 70% being singletons. Trimming left V 1 base short and J 5 bases short, with 11 bases between. From germline, CDR1 is LNHDA and CDR2 SQIVND (reference sequence). CDR3 size: 14 residues. This rearrangement joins TRBV19 to TRBJ1-2, with D uncertain. The sequenced material came from PBMCs. This TCR was sampled from a woman aged 18-29 years in good health and CMV-seropositive. The CDR3 loop reads CASSIAPARYGYTF. CDR3 in DNA: TGTGCCAGTAGTATAGCCCCGGCGAGGTATGGCTACACCTTC.